This TCR beta chain came from a study of blood T cells in healthy people across ages (dated by TCRdb to the mid-2010s). In the study overall: In model experiments, template switching captured roughly one uniquely barcoded TCR beta cDNA molecule for every two T cells. To track age-related changes in TCR beta repertoire diversity, the study relied on deep sequencing normalized with unique cDNA molecular identifiers. Four age groups were formed from the donors: young (average around 15 years), middle-aged (more than 35), aged (approximately 60) and long-lived (82). To avoid experimental bias, donors of different ages were distributed randomly across sequencing lanes. For two donors (one aged 18 to 30 and one aged 80 or older), the study analyzed two additional independent replicas of 1 million unique cDNA reads from the same blood draw. Overall study results and their limits: Bulk unsorted PBMC profiling prevented conclusive comparison of naive and antigen-experienced compartments. Observed TCR beta diversity correlated strongly with the percentage of naive T cells measured by flow cytometry. The long-lived group showed more naive CD4+ T cells, fewer expanded clones and increased TCR diversity than the aged group, suggesting age selection. Observed TCR beta diversity per million T cells fell roughly linearly with age, and a significant reduction was already apparent by age roughly 40. Donor CMV infection status was unknown, potentially confounding age-related changes in expanded clonotypes. Estimates of total diversity based on one million sequenced T cells were considered lower bounds and underestimates.

Preparation of the library involved 5' RACE. TCRdb shows the sequencer as Illumina HiSeq 2500. The second PCR ran for roughly 7 to 12 cycles and used a J-beta primer mix along with a sample-barcoded 5' primer. Each TCR beta cDNA molecule received a unique molecular identifier from a template-switch 5' adaptor carrying 12 random nucleotides. Each sample yielded at least 2.5 million CDR3-containing paired-end reads. All of the RNA was converted into first-strand cDNA using the Mint cDNA synthesis kit, with a TRBC-specific oligonucleotide serving as the primer. Following uracil-DNA glycosylase treatment, a first 18-cycle PCR with universal primers M1SS and BC2_uni_R was performed on all cDNA. In the original analysis: For normalization, 1 million high-quality reads were randomly selected from each sample, with every read carrying a distinct molecular identifier. Reads sharing molecular identifiers were discarded rather than binned into consensus sequences. MiTCR, set to a Q25 quality threshold and the strictest error-elimination algorithm, was used for CDR3 identification, clonotype clustering and error correction. A nonparametric unseen species model with Euler transformation was used to estimate a lower bound on total TCR beta diversity. In-frame beta chains were kept once TCRdb had trimmed the public reads at Q25 with fastp and called clones with MiXCR. CDR3 protein duplicates are merged, each entry listing the most common genes and DNA. In this record, the V and J calls reflect TCRdb's handling and not the investigators' own analysis. This sample comprises 540,000 or so distinct CDR3 sequences, about 26% of them detected only once. In total, the top ten clones hold approximately 17% of the sample.

The donors were roughly 40 Caucasian individuals from Russia, aged roughly 6 to 100 years, who were systemically healthy. Ten milliliters of peripheral blood were drawn from each donor into EDTA-treated Vacutainer tubes. Ficoll-Paque density-gradient centrifugation was used to isolate PBMCs, with at least 6.5 million per sample. Trizol reagent was used to extract total RNA from PBMCs, with at least 6 micrograms per sample. For every donor, flow cytometry on a PBMC aliquot measured the percentage of naive CD45RAhigh/CD27high T cells. Details on this clonotype: Its antigen target is currently unknown. No base quality values were provided; no much bigger clone lies one nucleotide off.

From the cysteine through the phenylalanine, the CDR3 covers 18 amino acids. Only the CDR3 DNA stays, 54 bases, in frame from base 1. Looking up the germline V gene (reference sequence) yields CDR1 SEHNR and CDR2 FQNEAQ. V and J are trimmed by 5 bases and 2 bases, and the gene matches miss 14 bases of the junction. Here the chain combines TRBV7-9 and TRBJ2-3, and 9 bases in between align with TRBD1. This clonotype was obtained from a woman aged 70 to 79 in good health. The sample comprised blood. The bases read TGTGCCAGCAGCCTCCCCTCAGGGGGACAGGGTATCACAGATACGCAGTATTTT. Translated, it gives CASSLPSGGQGITDTQYF.